One sample yielded the 5 T cell receptor beta chains listed below, sequenced in a study of T-cell reconstitution after alpha-beta-depleted transplantation in children. Library preparation (for TCRbeta) was performed with unique molecular identifiers. TCRdb re-called the PCR reads with MiXCR, one entry per CDR3 protein. Of about 540,000 distinct CDR3 sequences detected, approximately 20% appear once; the ten largest clones hold 2.5% to 4%. Sequencing used PBMCs from the stem cell graft donor, obtained from the stem cell graft. These receptors were obtained from a human donor who donated a stem cell graft to a child with acute lymphoblastic leukemia.

This clonotype has more than one count but fewer than ten. This rearrangement joins TRBV6-5 to TRBJ1-1; weak D call: TRBD1 (6 bases). The germline gives CDR1 MNHEY, CDR2 SVGAGI. Trimming pared 0 bases from V and 4 bases from J, leaving 9 bases between. The CDR3 sequence is 14 residues long. The CDR3: CASSYSGGPTEAFF. CDR3 nucleotides: TGTGCCAGCAGTTACTCAGGGGGGCCCACTGAAGCTTTCTTT.

This chain connects TRBV29-1 to TRBJ1-1; no reliable D call. Germline V gene lookup returns CDR1 SQVTM and CDR2 ANQGSEA. V gave up 1 base and J gave up 0 bases, with 6 bases separating them. CDR3 length: 13 residues. The DNA for the CDR3 is TGCAGCGTTGAAGGGTATGTGAACACTGAAGCTTTCTTT. This codes for CSVEGYVNTEAFF. The variable domain in full, with the rest retrieved from reference TRBV29-1 and TRBJ1-1, is SAVISQKPSRDICQRGTSLTIQCQVDSQVTMMFWYRQQPGQSLTLIATANQGSEATYESGFVIDKFPISRPNLTFSTLTVSNMSPEDSSIYLCSVEGYVNTEAFFGQGTRLTVV.

The V call is TRBV12-3 or TRBV12-4, the J call TRBJ1-1, with 8 nucleotides matching TRBD1. This CDR3 has 13 residues. Trimming at V came to 5 bases and at J to 8 bases, leaving 7 bases not matched to a gene. The CDR3 sequence is CASSDQGAREAFF. CDR3 DNA sequence: TGTGCCAGCAGTGATCAGGGGGCGAGGGAAGCTTTCTTT.

This clonotype was seen a handful of times. This chain links TRBV12-3 or TRBV12-4 with TRBJ2-7; 15 bases align to TRBD2. CDR3 length equals 17 residues. Unmatched junction bases numbered 4, after V lost 1 base and J lost 3 bases. The CDR3 here is CASSLGGLAGGSYEQYF. The CDR3 region has the DNA TGTGCCAGCAGTTTAGGGGGACTAGCGGGAGGCAGCTACGAGCAGTACTTC.

The chain links TRBV5-1 to TRBJ1-1; D remains ambiguous. Per the germline V gene, CDR1 is SGHRS and CDR2 is YFSETQ. The CDR3 covers 13 residues. Trimming removed 0 bases at V and 8 bases at J, with 11 bases between. The CDR3 nucleotides read TGCGCCAGCAGCTTGGCCGTAATAGAAGAAGCTTTCTTT. Its translation is CASSLAVIEEAFF.